These 21 T cell receptor beta chains were all obtained from the same sample, sequenced in a study of Tregs in tolerant kidney transplant recipients. TCRdb's copy holds only in-frame clones and misses some; the assay was immunoSEQ multiplex PCR. This table holds some 70,000 clones, around nine tenths found once. This specimen consisted of CD4+ T cells from blood, obtained before the transplant. The receptors come from a human donor who received a combined kidney and bone marrow transplant.

The chain has TRBV10-3 and TRBJ1-1, with 7 bases aligning to TRBD1. Germline values: CDR1 ENHRY, CDR2 SYGVKD. The CDR3 is 14 residues long. V lost 6 bases, J lost 0 bases, and 4 bases stayed unmatched. CDR3 sequence (DNA): TGTGCCATCAGCCGGGACAGAATGAACACTGAAGCTTTCTTT. Its translation: CAISRDRMNTEAFF.

The chain uses TRBV7-8 and TRBJ1-2, with 12 bases identical to TRBD1. This CDR3 spans 17 amino acids. Per the germline V gene, CDR1 is SGHVS and CDR2 is FQNEAQ. V lost 5 bases and J lost 4; bases outside the gene matches: 11. CDR3 sequence: CASSLRDRGRGVYGYTF. As DNA, the CDR3 is TGTGCCAGCAGCCTCCGGGACAGGGGGCGAGGGGTCTATGGCTACACCTTC.

The rearrangement joins TRBV11-1 to TRBJ2-7, with D tentatively TRBD1 (5 bases). Germline V gene sequence: CDR1 SGHAT, CDR2 FQDESV (reference sequence). The CDR3 is made up of 15 amino acids. The ends were cut back, 1 base at V and 1 base at J, with 11 bases in the middle. The CDR3 nucleotides are TGTGCCAGCAGCTTAGTAACAGGCGCTTCCTACGAGCAGTACTTC. As protein: CASSLVTGASYEQYF.

The chain employs TRBV2 and TRBJ2-7, with a weak D call TRBD2 (7 bases). V lost 7 bases and J lost 2, with 15 bases in between. In germline, CDR1 is SNHLY, CDR2 FYNNEI. The CDR3 has 14 amino acids. CDR3: CASKIQGTTYEQYF. CDR3 bases: TGTGCCAGCAAGATCCAGGGGACTACCTACGAGCAGTACTTC.

The chain employs TRBV2 and TRBJ1-5; tentative D call: TRBD1 (6 bases). The CDR3 length is 13 residues. Per germline, CDR1 SNHLY and CDR2 FYNNEI. V lost 7 bases and J 3 bases, leaving 10 bases between the germline ends. The CDR3 coding sequence is TGTGCCAGCAATGGACAGCACAATCAGCCCCAGCATTTT. Its translation: CASNGQHNQPQHF. The variable domain in full, with the rest retrieved from reference TRBV2 and TRBJ1-5, is EPEVTQTPSHQVTQMGQEVILRCVPISNHLYFYWYRQILGQKVEFLVSFYNNEISEKSEIFDDQFSVERPDGSNFTLKIRSTKLEDSAMYFCASNGQHNQPQHFGDGTRLSIL.

The V gene is TRBV6-1, the J gene TRBJ1-4; 8 nucleotides line up with TRBD1. The J segment lost 8 bases and the V segment lost 4 bases, leaving 9 bases of the junction unmatched. The CDR3 spans 15 residues. Germline V gene lookup returns CDR1 MNHNS and CDR2 SASEGT. The CDR3 spells CASSAQDREREKLFF. The CDR3 nucleotides read TGTGCCAGCAGTGCACAGGACAGGGAGAGGGAAAAACTGTTTTTT.

V is TRBV5-6 and J is TRBJ1-1, with 8 bases aligning to TRBD1. Germline trimming cut 0 bases from V and 0 bases from J; bases unmatched to any gene: 10. Per germline, CDR1 SGHDT and CDR2 YYEEEE. This CDR3 comprises 18 residues. The CDR3 loop is CASSLAIRGRVLNTEAFF. In DNA, the CDR3 is TGTGCCAGCAGCTTGGCCATCAGGGGGCGGGTTTTGAACACTGAAGCTTTCTTT.

V usage is TRBV27 and J usage is TRBJ2-5; D gene uncertain. The germline V and J ends were trimmed by 5 bases and 1 base, with 14 bases remaining between them. This CDR3 has 15 residues. Germline V CDR1 and CDR2: MNHEY, SMNVEV (reference sequence). Here the CDR3 reads CASSRVSTAQETQYF. The CDR3 DNA reads TGTGCCAGCAGTCGAGTCAGTACAGCCCAAGAGACCCAGTACTTC.

The gene calls are TRBV28 and TRBJ2-7; 10 bases line up with TRBD2. CDR1 MDHEN and CDR2 SYDVKM come from the germline V gene. The CDR3 extends over 16 amino acids. Unmatched junction bases numbered 8, after V lost 3 bases and J lost 3 bases. The CDR3 loop reads CASSFSLAGAVYEQYF. The CDR3 bases are TGTGCCAGCAGTTTCTCCCTAGCGGGAGCCGTCTACGAGCAGTACTTC.

The genes are TRBV5-6 and TRBJ1-5; possibly TRBD1 for D (5 bases). The V end lost 0 bases, the J end lost 1 base, and 14 bases lay between the germline ends. The CDR3 is made up of 17 amino acids. Per germline, CDR1 SGHDT and CDR2 YYEEEE. CDR3 region: CASSLAGGIGSNQPQHF. The CDR3 DNA sequence: TGTGCCAGCAGCTTGGCCGGGGGAATTGGAAGCAATCAGCCCCAGCATTTT. Full variable domain (missing parts from reference TRBV5-6 and TRBJ1-5): DAGVTQSPTHLIKTRGQQVTLRCSPKSGHDTVSWYQQALGQGPQFIFQYYEEEERQRGNFPDRFSGHQFPNYSSELNVNALLLGDSALYLCASSLAGGIGSNQPQHFGDGTRLSIL.

This chain connects TRBV7-2 to TRBJ1-2; unclear D gene. Germline assignment: CDR1 SGHTA and CDR2 FQGNSA. The CDR3 has 12 amino acids. With 5 bases removed from V and 6 bases from J, the gap between germline ends came to 10 bases. This CDR3 reads CASSGLMDGYTF. CDR3 sequence (DNA): TGTGCCAGCAGCGGACTGATGGATGGCTACACCTTC.

The sample holds one count of this clone. The rearrangement links TRBV7-3 to TRBJ2-1; TRBD2 agrees at 13 bases. The ends lost 8 bases at V and 7 bases at J; junction bases unmatched: 5. The CDR3 has 14 residues. The germline gives CDR1 SGHTA, CDR2 FQGTGA. DNA of the CDR3: TGTGCCAGCTCCACTAGCGGGAGGGGAAATGAGCAGTTCTTC. Translating gives CASSTSGRGNEQFF.

This clone was counted only a few times. The CDR3: CASRFTGEDGYTF. CDR3 coding DNA: TGTGCCAGCAGGTTCACAGGGGAGGATGGCTACACCTTC. V gene TRBV7-2 combines with J gene TRBJ1-2; 7 bases fit TRBD1. The V and J ends lost 6 bases and 6 bases, in that order; junction bases with no gene match: 7. Germline CDR1 SGHTA, CDR2 FQGNSA. The CDR3 has 13 residues. The entire variable domain, with the rest obtained from reference TRBV7-2 and TRBJ1-2, is as follows: GAGVSQSPSNKVTEKGKDVELRCDPISGHTALYWYRQSLGQGLEFLIYFQGNSAPDKSGLPSDRFSAERTGGSVSTLTIQRTQQEDSAVYLCASRFTGEDGYTFGSGTRLTVV.

This clone was counted a single time. The chain couples TRBV6-5 to TRBJ1-2; 7 bases line up with TRBD1. Germline V gene data show CDR1 as MNHEY and CDR2 as SVGAGI. The CDR3 sequence is 15 residues long. With V trimmed by 7 bases and J by 6 bases, 14 bases remained unmatched. The CDR3 sequence is CASTPYTGTANGYTF. For the CDR3, the DNA is TGTGCCAGCACCCCTTACACCGGGACAGCTAATGGCTACACCTTC.

The J gene is TRBJ2-1, the V gene TRBV11-2, with 7 bases matching TRBD1. Losses at the gene ends were 5 bases for V and 5 bases for J; bases not matched to a gene: 6. The CDR3 consists of 14 residues. Germline V gene data show CDR1 as SGHAT and CDR2 as FQNNGV. CDR3 in amino acids: CASSATGLDNEQFF. The DNA of the CDR3 is TGTGCCAGCAGCGCGACAGGGTTGGACAATGAGCAGTTCTTC.

This chain joins TRBV5-1 and TRBJ2-5; 9 bases agree with TRBD2. The CDR3 totals 15 residues. Trimming removed 5 bases from V and 5 bases from J; junction bases left unmatched: 10. CDR1 and CDR2 from the germline V gene are SGHRS and YFSETQ. This chain's CDR3 is CASSSSGTGGETQYF. Written as DNA, the CDR3 is TGCGCCAGCAGTTCTAGCGGGACGGGGGGGGAGACCCAGTACTTC.

This chain connects TRBV28 to TRBJ2-7; D unresolved. This CDR3 contains 11 residues. The germline gives CDR1 MDHEN, CDR2 SYDVKM. The V end lost 8 bases, the J end lost 3 bases, and 8 bases lay between the germline ends. The CDR3 DNA reads as TGTGCCAGCGGCGGATTCTACGAGCAGTACTTC. This gives the protein CASGGFYEQYF.

This clone was detected once. The gene calls are TRBV7-2 and TRBJ2-1, with D unresolved. The V end was cut by 3 bases, the J end by 6 bases, with 9 bases between. Germline V lookup: CDR1 SGHTA, CDR2 FQGNSA. The CDR3 consists of 13 residues. The CDR3 reads CASSLFWSNEQFF. CDR3 DNA sequence: TGTGCCAGCAGCTTGTTCTGGAGCAATGAGCAGTTCTTC.

J is TRBJ1-1 and V is TRBV7-2, with 8 bases that match TRBD1. CDR3 length: 13 residues. Germline assignment: CDR1 SGHTA and CDR2 FQGNSA. With V trimmed by 5 bases and J by 10 bases, 9 bases remained unmatched. The CDR3 is CASSLRTGRLAFF. CDR3 DNA: TGTGCCAGCAGCCTCCGGACAGGGAGGTTAGCTTTCTTT.

The V call is TRBV19, the J call TRBJ2-2, with 8 bases identical to TRBD2. There are 15 residues in the CDR3. Losses at the gene ends were 5 bases for V and 4 bases for J; bases not matched to a gene: 6. CDR1 and CDR2 (germline): LNHDA, SQIVND (reference sequence). The CDR3 sequence: CASSGSGRGTGELFF. The CDR3 DNA is TGTGCCAGTAGTGGCAGCGGGAGAGGCACCGGGGAGCTGTTTTTT.

This chain uses TRBV5-1 with TRBJ1-3; 9 nucleotides agree with TRBD1. Germline CDR1 is SGHRS and CDR2 is YFSETQ. Trimming cost V 4 bases and J 0 bases; bases outside gene matches: 8. This CDR3 contains 17 residues. The chain's CDR3 is CASSAGTGLDSGNTIYF. The CDR3 DNA is TGCGCCAGCAGCGCGGGGACAGGGCTCGACTCTGGAAACACCATATATTTT.